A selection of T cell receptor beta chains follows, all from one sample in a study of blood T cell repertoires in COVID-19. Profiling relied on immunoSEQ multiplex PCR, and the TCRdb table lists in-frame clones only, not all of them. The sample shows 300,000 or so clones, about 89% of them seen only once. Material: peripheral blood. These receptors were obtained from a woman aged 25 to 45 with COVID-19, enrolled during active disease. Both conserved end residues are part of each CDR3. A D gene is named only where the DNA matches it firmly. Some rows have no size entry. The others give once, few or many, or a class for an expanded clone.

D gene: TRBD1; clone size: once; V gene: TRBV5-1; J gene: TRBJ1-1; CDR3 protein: CASSQQGADTEAFF; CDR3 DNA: TGCGCCAGCAGCCAACAGGGGGCGGATACTGAAGCTTTCTTT
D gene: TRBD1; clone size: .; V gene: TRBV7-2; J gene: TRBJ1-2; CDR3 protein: CASSLVVQQGVGYTF; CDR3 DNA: TGTGCCAGCAGCTTAGTGGTTCAACAGGGGGTCGGCTACACCTTC
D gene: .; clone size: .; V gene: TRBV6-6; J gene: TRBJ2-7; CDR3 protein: CASCQQPYEQYF; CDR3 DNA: TGTGCCAGCTGTCAGCAACCCTACGAGCAGTACTTC
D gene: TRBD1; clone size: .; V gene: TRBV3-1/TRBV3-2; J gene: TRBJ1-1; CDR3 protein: CASSRGGQGFPEAFF; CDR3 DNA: TGTGCCAGCAGCCGAGGGGGACAGGGGTTCCCTGAAGCTTTCTTT
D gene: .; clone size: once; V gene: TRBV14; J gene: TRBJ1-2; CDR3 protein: CASSQVAVYGYTF; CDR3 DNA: TGTGCCAGCAGCCAAGTGGCGGTCTATGGCTACACCTTC
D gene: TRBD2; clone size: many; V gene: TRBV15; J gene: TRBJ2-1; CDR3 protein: CATSGTSGSYNEQFF; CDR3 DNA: TGTGCCACCAGCGGGACTAGCGGGTCCTACAATGAGCAGTTCTTC
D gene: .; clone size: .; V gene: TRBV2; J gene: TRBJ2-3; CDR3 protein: CASRLEFSDTQYF; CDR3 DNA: TGTGCCAGCAGATTAGAGTTTTCAGATACGCAGTATTTT
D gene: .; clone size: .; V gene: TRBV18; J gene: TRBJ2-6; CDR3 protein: CASSPRQNSGANVLTF; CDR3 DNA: TGTGCCAGCTCACCCCGACAGAACTCTGGGGCCAACGTCCTGACTTTC
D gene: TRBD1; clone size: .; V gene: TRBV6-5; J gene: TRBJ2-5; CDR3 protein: CAGKRQGEGETQYF; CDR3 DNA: TGTGCCGGAAAGCGACAGGGAGAGGGGGAGACCCAGTACTTC
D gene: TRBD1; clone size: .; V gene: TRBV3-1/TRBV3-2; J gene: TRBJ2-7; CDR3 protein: CASSPGTGAREQYF; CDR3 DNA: TGTGCCAGCAGCCCCGGGACAGGGGCTCGCGAGCAGTACTTC
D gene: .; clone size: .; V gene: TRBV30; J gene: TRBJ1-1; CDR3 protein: CAWIPVKRVKNTEAFF; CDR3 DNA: TGTGCCTGGATCCCGGTAAAGAGGGTCAAGAACACTGAAGCTTTCTTT
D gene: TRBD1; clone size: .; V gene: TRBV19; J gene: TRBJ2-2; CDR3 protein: CASNFGQAPSGELFF; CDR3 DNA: TGTGCCAGTAATTTCGGACAGGCCCCCTCCGGGGAGCTGTTTTTT
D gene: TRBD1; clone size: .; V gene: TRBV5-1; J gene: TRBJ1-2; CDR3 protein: CASSLQGKGGYTF; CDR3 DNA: TGCGCCAGCAGCTTACAGGGGAAAGGGGGCTACACCTTC
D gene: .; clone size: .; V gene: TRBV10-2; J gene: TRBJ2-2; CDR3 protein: CASSEWRGGPGELFF; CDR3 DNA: TGCGCCAGCAGTGAGTGGAGGGGTGGCCCCGGGGAGCTGTTTTTT
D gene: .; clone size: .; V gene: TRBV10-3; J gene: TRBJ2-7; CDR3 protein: CAISEYTRAYEQYF; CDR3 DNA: TGTGCCATCAGTGAGTACACTAGAGCCTACGAGCAGTACTTC
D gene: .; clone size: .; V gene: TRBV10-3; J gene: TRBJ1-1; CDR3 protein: CAISGQANTEAFF; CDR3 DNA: TGTGCCATCAGTGGACAGGCAAACACTGAAGCTTTCTTT
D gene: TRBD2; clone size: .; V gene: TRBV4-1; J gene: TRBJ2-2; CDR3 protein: CASSLYSASGYVDTGELFF; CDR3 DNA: TGCGCCAGCAGCCTCTACTCGGCTAGCGGGTACGTGGACACCGGGGAGCTGTTTTTT
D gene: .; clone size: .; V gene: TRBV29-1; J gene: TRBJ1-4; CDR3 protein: CSVEASEKLFF; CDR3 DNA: TGCAGCGTTGAGGCTTCAGAAAAACTGTTTTTT
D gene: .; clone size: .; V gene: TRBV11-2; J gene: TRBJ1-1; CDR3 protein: CASSLARGNTEAFF; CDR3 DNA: TGTGCCAGCAGCTTAGCCCGGGGGAACACTGAAGCTTTCTTT
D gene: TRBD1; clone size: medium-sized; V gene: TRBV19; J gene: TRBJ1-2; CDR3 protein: CASRINTGGNDGYTF; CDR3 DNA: TGTGCCAGTAGGATAAATACAGGGGGCAACGATGGCTACACCTTC
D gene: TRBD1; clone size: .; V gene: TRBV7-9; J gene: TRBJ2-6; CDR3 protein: CASSPRTGIGANVLTF; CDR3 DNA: TGTGCCAGCAGCCCCCGGACAGGGATCGGGGCCAACGTCCTGACTTTC
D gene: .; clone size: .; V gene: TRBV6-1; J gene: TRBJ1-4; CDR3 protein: CASSEPGNNEKLFF; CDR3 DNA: TGTGCCAGCAGTGAACCCGGGAATAATGAAAAACTGTTTTTT
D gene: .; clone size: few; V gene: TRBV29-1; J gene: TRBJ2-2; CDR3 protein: CSVRGARGTGELFF; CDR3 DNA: TGCAGCGTTCGGGGGGCGAGGGGCACCGGGGAGCTGTTTTTT
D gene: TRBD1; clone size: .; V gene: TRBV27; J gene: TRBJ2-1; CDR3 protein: CASRTRDRPNEQFF; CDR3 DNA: TGTGCCAGCAGAACTCGGGACAGACCGAATGAGCAGTTCTTC
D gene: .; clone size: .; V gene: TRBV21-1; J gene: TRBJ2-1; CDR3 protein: CASSKAGLANEQFF; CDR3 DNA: TGTGCCAGCAGCAAAGCTGGACTAGCGAATGAGCAGTTCTTC
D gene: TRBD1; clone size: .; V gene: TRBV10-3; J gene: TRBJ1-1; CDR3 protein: CAIASQGADTEAFF; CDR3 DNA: TGTGCCATCGCCTCACAGGGGGCGGACACTGAAGCTTTCTTT
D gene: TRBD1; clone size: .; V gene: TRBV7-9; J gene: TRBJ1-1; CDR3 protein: CASSDLGQGVTEAFF; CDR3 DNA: TGTGCCAGCAGCGACCTGGGACAGGGAGTCACTGAAGCTTTCTTT
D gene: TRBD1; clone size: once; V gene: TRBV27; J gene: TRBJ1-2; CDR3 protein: CASSLAQGAWGYTF; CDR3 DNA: TGTGCCAGCAGTTTAGCACAGGGGGCGTGGGGCTACACCTTC
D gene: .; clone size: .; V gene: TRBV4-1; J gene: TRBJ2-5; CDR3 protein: CASSQDARRVGTQYF; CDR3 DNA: TGCGCCAGCAGCCAAGATGCCCGGCGGGTCGGGACCCAGTACTTC
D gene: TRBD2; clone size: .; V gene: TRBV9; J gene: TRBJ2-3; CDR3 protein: CASSVGLILAGSDTQYF; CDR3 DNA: TGTGCCAGCAGCGTAGGGCTTATACTAGCGGGATCAGATACGCAGTATTTT
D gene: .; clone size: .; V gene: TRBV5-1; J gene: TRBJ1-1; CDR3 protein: CASRDDRGSLNTEAFF; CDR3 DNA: TGCGCCAGCAGGGATGATCGAGGCAGTCTGAACACTGAAGCTTTCTTT
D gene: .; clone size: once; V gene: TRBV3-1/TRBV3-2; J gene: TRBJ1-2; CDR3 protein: CASSPGPGDGYTF; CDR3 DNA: TGTGCCAGCAGCCCGGGCCCAGGGGATGGCTACACCTTC
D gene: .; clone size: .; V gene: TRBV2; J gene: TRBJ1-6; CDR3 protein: CASSEARGRSPLHF; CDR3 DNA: TGTGCCAGCAGTGAAGCCAGGGGCCGGTCACCCCTCCACTTT
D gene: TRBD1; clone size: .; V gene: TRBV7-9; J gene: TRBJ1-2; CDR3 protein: CASSLDRGDVYGYTF; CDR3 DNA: TGTGCCAGCAGCTTAGACAGGGGAGATGTCTATGGCTACACCTTC
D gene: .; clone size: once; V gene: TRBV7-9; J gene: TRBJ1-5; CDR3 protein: CASSLYGQNQPQHF; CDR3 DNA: TGTGCCAGCAGCTTATATGGACAGAATCAGCCCCAGCATTTT
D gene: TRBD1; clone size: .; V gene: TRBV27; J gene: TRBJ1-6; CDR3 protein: CASSQSGTGVTPLHF; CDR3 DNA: TGTGCCAGCAGTCAATCCGGGACAGGAGTTACGCCCCTCCACTTT
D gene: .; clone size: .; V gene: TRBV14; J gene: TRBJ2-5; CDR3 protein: CASSQFGFGKTQYF; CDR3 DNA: TGTGCCAGCAGCCAATTTGGGTTCGGGAAGACCCAGTACTTC
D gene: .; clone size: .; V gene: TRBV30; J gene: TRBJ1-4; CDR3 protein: CAWSDRRFDEKLFF; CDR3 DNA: TGTGCCTGGAGTGACCGCCGGTTCGATGAAAAACTGTTTTTT
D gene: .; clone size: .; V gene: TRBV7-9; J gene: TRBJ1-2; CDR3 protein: CASSSSGSLGYTF; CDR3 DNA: TGTGCCAGCAGCTCATCAGGGTCACTTGGCTACACCTTC
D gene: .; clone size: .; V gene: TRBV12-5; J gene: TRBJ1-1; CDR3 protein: CASGPDSTLEAFF; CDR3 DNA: TGTGCTAGTGGCCCCGACTCAACTCTTGAAGCTTTCTTT
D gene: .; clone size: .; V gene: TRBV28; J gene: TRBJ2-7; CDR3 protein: CASSLRTGRQYF; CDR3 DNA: TGTGCCAGCAGTTTAAGGACGGGAAGGCAGTACTTC
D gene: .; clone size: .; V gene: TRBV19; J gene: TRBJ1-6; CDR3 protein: CASSIREGWKSPLHF; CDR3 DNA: TGTGCCAGTAGTATCCGGGAGGGGTGGAAATCACCCCTCCACTTT
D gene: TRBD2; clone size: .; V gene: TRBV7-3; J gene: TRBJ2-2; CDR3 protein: CASSPGLAAPGELFF; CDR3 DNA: TGTGCCAGCAGCCCGGGACTAGCGGCACCCGGGGAGCTGTTTTTT
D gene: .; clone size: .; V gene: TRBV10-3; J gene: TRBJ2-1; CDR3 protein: CAINMAPEGNEQFF; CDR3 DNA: TGTGCCATCAACATGGCACCGGAGGGGAATGAGCAGTTCTTC
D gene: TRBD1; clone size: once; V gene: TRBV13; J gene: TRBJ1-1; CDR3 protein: CASSHGTGNTEAFF; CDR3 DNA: TGTGCCAGCAGCCATGGGACAGGGAACACTGAAGCTTTCTTT